The rows below give T cell receptor beta chains drawn from one sample of a study of vaccination and CD4 T cells after COVID-19. Which antigens these TCRs recognize remains unknown. TCRdb re-analysed the PCR reads in MiXCR, keeping a single row per CDR3 protein. The sample records fewer than 15,000 distinct CDR3 sequences, around 60% being singletons. The sample was CD4+ T cells from blood, cultured in vitro. Receptor source: a human donor who had recovered from COVID-19. CDR3s include the opening cysteine and the closing phenylalanine or tryptophan. The order of the fields is V gene, D gene, clone size, J gene, CDR3 DNA, CDR3 protein. The D gene is left open where the match is weak. Part of the rows lack a size; the others show once, few, many or a class for expanded clones.

>TRBV27|-|-|TRBJ2-6
TGTGCCAGTAGAGGGGGGTACTCTGGGGCCAACGTCCTGACTTTC
CASRGGYSGANVLTF
>TRBV4-3|-|-|TRBJ1-2
TGCGCCAGCAGCGGAACTTTAGACGATGGCTACACCTTC
CASSGTLDDGYTF
>TRBV20-1|-|-|TRBJ2-7
TGCAGTGCTAGAGATCTGGACAGAAACTATTACGAGCAGTACTTC
CSARDLDRNYYEQYF
>TRBV20-1|-|-|TRBJ2-5
TGCAGTGCTCCAACGACAGGGAGGGACGGGGAGACCCAGTACTTC
CSAPTTGRDGETQYF
>TRBV20-1|-|-|TRBJ2-3
TGCAGTGCCCTCCCCGCAGGCTACATAACACGGGTTACGCAGTATTTT
CSALPAGYITRVTQYF
>TRBV4-1|-|few|TRBJ1-2
TGCGCCAGCAGCCAACTCCTTGCAGGGCATAGAGGTGGCTACACCTTC
CASSQLLAGHRGGYTF
>TRBV27|TRBD2|few|TRBJ2-7
TGTGCCAGCAGGGAGGGGCTAGCGGGCTCCTACGAGCAGTACTTC
CASREGLAGSYEQYF
>TRBV7-2|TRBD1|-|TRBJ2-7
TGTGCCAGCAGCTCGGACAGGCCCGGCGAGCAGTACTTC
CASSSDRPGEQYF
>TRBV7-2|-|-|TRBJ2-5
TGTGCCAGCACCACTTACTCCCAAGAGACCCAGTACTTC
CASTTYSQETQYF
>TRBV20-1|-|-|TRBJ1-1
TGCAGTGCTAGCCGGACAGTGAACACTGAAGCTTTCTTT
CSASRTVNTEAFF
>TRBV20-1|TRBD1|-|TRBJ1-2
TGCAGTGCTAGGCGAACGCGGTGGACAGGGAAGGATCCCTATGGCTACACCTTC
CSARRTRWTGKDPYGYTF
>TRBV20-1|-|medium-sized|TRBJ1-2
TGCAGTGCTAGATCGGAGGGAGGTAATGGCTACACCTTC
CSARSEGGNGYTF
>TRBV7-9|-|large|TRBJ2-1
TGTGCCAGCAGCTCGAGGGACTTGGGAGAGCAGTTCTTC
CASSSRDLGEQFF
>TRBV11-2|-|-|TRBJ2-2
TGTGCCAGCAGCTTACCCCGGACCAACACCGGGGAGCTGTTTTTT
CASSLPRTNTGELFF
>TRBV20-1|TRBD1|-|TRBJ1-6
TGCAGTGCTAGGGCAGGGGGCTATTCACCCCTCCACTTT
CSARAGGYSPLHF
>TRBV10-1|TRBD2|-|TRBJ2-3
TGCGCCAGCAGTGAGGTTGCGGGAGGGCCAGATACGCAGTATTTT
CASSEVAGGPDTQYF
>TRBV20-1|TRBD2|-|TRBJ2-1
TGCAGTGCTATTGGGACTAGTTTCAATGAGCAGTTCTTC
CSAIGTSFNEQFF
>TRBV10-1|TRBD1|-|TRBJ2-7
TGCGCCAGCAGTGGGACTCGACAGGGTGGCGAGCAGTACTTC
CASSGTRQGGEQYF
>TRBV20-1|-|-|TRBJ1-2
TGCAGTCCGGAAGGTTCCGGGCCTGCTAACTATGGCTACACCTTC
CSPEGSGPANYGYTF
>TRBV7-2|-|few|TRBJ2-5
TGTGCCAGCAGCCCGCGACAATCAGAGACCCAGTACTTC
CASSPRQSETQYF
>TRBV19|-|-|TRBJ1-1
TGTGCCAGCCAGACAGACCTCATGAACACTGAAGCTTTCTTT
CASQTDLMNTEAFF
>TRBV6-5|TRBD2|-|TRBJ2-3
TGTGCCAGCAGTTACTCGTATAGCGGGAGCATGATAGATACGCAGTATTTT
CASSYSYSGSMIDTQYF
>TRBV11-3|-|-|TRBJ2-2
TGTGCCAGCAGCTTACCCCAACGTTTGGGCGGGGAGCTGTTTTTT
CASSLPQRLGGELFF
>TRBV7-2|-|-|TRBJ1-5
TGTGCCAGCAGCGTCGTAGTGGGGGGCGGGAATCAGCCCCAGCATTTT
CASSVVVGGGNQPQHF
>TRBV12-3/TRBV12-4|-|-|TRBJ1-1
TGTGCCAGCAGTTCCCCTGTCCTGGGGAGTGAAGCTTTCTTT
CASSSPVLGSEAFF
>TRBV12-3/TRBV12-4|TRBD1|-|TRBJ1-1
TGTGCCAGCAGTCCGACAGGGGGCGCGAAAGCTTTCTTT
CASSPTGGAKAFF
>TRBV11-2|TRBD1|-|TRBJ1-2
TGTGCCAGCAGCTCGTACAGGGGCTCCTCTAACTATGGCTACACCTTC
CASSSYRGSSNYGYTF
>TRBV24-1|-|few|TRBJ2-1
TGTGCCACCAGTGATTTTTCAGGGGAGGCTGAGCAGTTCTTC
CATSDFSGEAEQFF
>TRBV7-9|-|-|TRBJ2-3
TGTGCCAGCAGCTTCGTGAGCACAGATACGCAGTATTTT
CASSFVSTDTQYF
>TRBV6-1|-|-|TRBJ2-7
TGTGCCAGCAGAGGGACGACTAGTACCTACGAGCAGTACTTC
CASRGTTSTYEQYF
>TRBV6-2/TRBV6-3|-|-|TRBJ1-2
TGTGCCAGCAGTTACGGAGGGTCCGCCGAAGACTATGGCTACACCTTC
CASSYGGSAEDYGYTF
>TRBV24-1|TRBD2|-|TRBJ2-3
TGTGCCACCAGTGATTGGGGGAGCGGGAGCGGCACAGATACGCAGTATTTT
CATSDWGSGSGTDTQYF
>TRBV9|TRBD1|-|TRBJ1-5
TGTGCCAGCAGCCCCCCGGACAGGGAAGCTCAGCCCCAGCATTTT
CASSPPDREAQPQHF
>TRBV10-1|-|-|TRBJ1-1
TGCGCCACCCCCGGGGGGGGGAACACTGAAGCTTTCTTT
CATPGGGNTEAFF
>TRBV7-2|-|-|TRBJ2-3
TGTGCCAGCAGCTCGGCTCTTGATACGCAGTATTTT
CASSSALDTQYF
>TRBV7-4|-|few|TRBJ1-5
TGTGCCAGCAGCAAGAGAACCGGCCGAAGGCCCCAGCATTTT
CASSKRTGRRPQHF
>TRBV10-3|-|-|TRBJ1-2
TGTGCCATCAGTGAGGGGGGCACAGTCTATGGCTACACCTTC
CAISEGGTVYGYTF
>TRBV6-2/TRBV6-3|-|-|TRBJ2-1
TGTGCCAGCAGTTACAGGAATGAGCAGTTCTTC
CASSYRNEQFF
>TRBV19|TRBD1|few|TRBJ1-5
TGTGCCAGTAGTATGCACCGGGACAGGGGTTTCACTCAGCCCCAGCATTTT
CASSMHRDRGFTQPQHF
>TRBV24-1|-|few|TRBJ1-5
TGTGCCACCAGTGATGCAGGGCCTAGCAATCAGCCCCAGCATTTT
CATSDAGPSNQPQHF
>TRBV20-1|TRBD1|few|TRBJ1-5
TGCAGTGCTACCACGACAGGGGGTAATCAGCCCCAGCATTTT
CSATTTGGNQPQHF
>TRBV7-9|-|-|TRBJ1-3
TGTGCCAGCAGCTTAGTGGTCGGCGGCTCTGGAAACACCATATATTTT
CASSLVVGGSGNTIYF
>TRBV11-2|-|-|TRBJ1-5
TGTGCCAGCAGCTTAGACAGGGGCACCAATCAGCCCCAGCATTTT
CASSLDRGTNQPQHF
>TRBV11-3|-|medium-sized|TRBJ2-5
TGTGCCAGCAGCTTAGTGGGCGGTCAGTATTTCGTCCGGACAGAGACCCAGTACTTC
CASSLVGGQYFVRTETQYF
>TRBV20-1|-|-|TRBJ2-2
TGCAGTGCTCCCGATCCGGGACCATTCACCGGGGAGCTGTTTTTT
CSAPDPGPFTGELFF